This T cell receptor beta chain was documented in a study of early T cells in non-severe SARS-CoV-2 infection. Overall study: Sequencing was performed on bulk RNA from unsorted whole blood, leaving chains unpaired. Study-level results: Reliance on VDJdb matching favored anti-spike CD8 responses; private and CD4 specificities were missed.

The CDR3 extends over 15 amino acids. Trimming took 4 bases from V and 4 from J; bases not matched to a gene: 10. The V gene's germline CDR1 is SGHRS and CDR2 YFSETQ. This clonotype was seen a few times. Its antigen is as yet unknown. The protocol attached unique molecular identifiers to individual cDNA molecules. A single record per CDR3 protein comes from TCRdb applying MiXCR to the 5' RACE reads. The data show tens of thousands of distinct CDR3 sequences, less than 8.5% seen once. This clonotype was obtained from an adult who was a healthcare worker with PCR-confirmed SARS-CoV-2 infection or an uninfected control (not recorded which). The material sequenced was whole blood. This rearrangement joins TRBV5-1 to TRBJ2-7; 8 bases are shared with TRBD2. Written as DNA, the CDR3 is TGCGCCAGCAGCACCGGGACTAGTGATTTTTACGAGCAGTACTTC. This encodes CASSTGTSDFYEQYF.